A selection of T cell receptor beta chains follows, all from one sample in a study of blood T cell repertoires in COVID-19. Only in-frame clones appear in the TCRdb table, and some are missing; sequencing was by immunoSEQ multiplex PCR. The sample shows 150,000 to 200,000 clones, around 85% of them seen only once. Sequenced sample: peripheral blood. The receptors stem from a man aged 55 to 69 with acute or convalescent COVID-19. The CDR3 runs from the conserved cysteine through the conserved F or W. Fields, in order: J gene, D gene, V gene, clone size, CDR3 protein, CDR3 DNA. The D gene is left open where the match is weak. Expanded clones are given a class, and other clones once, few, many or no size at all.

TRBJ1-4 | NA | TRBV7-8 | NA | CASSFAREGEKLFF | TGTGCCAGCAGCTTCGCCAGGGAAGGCGAAAAACTGTTTTTT
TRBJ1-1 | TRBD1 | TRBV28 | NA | CASSLHTGGGLNTEAFF | TGTGCCAGCAGTTTACATACAGGGGGCGGATTGAACACTGAAGCTTTCTTT
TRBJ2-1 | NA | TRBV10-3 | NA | CAISAGEPYNEQFF | TGTGCCATCAGTGCAGGGGAGCCGTACAATGAGCAGTTCTTC
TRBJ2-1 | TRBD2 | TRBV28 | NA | CASSFPAGGRDEQFF | TGTGCCAGCAGTTTTCCGGCGGGAGGCCGAGATGAGCAGTTCTTC
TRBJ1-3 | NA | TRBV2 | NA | CASRGENSGNTIYF | TGTGCCAGCAGAGGAGAAAACTCTGGAAACACCATATATTTT
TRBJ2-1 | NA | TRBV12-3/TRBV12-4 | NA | CASSLMPPGQFF | TGTGCCAGCAGTCTGATGCCGCCGGGGCAGTTCTTC
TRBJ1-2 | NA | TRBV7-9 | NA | CASSLDLVLSANYGYTF | TGTGCCAGCAGCTTAGACCTGGTACTGTCGGCTAACTATGGCTACACCTTC
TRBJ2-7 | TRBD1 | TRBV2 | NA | CASKGQGLSEQYF | TGTGCCAGCAAGGGACAGGGATTAAGCGAGCAGTACTTC
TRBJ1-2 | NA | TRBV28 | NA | CASSPRGHYGYTF | TGTGCCAGCAGTCCCAGGGGCCATTATGGCTACACCTTC
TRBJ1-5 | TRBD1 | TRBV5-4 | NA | CASSPGQIQPQHF | TGTGCCAGCAGCCCGGGACAGATCCAGCCCCAGCATTTT
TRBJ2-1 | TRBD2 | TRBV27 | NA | CASSFERGYNEQFF | TGTGCCAGCAGTTTTGAGCGGGGATACAATGAGCAGTTCTTC
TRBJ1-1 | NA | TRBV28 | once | CASSPHSGTARSEAFF | TGTGCCAGCAGTCCCCACTCGGGAACGGCGAGGTCTGAAGCTTTCTTT
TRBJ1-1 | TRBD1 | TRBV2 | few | CASILRTGVTEAFF | TGTGCCAGTATTTTGCGGACAGGGGTTACTGAAGCTTTCTTT
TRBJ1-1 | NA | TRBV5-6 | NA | CASSRTMNTEAFF | TGTGCCAGCAGCCGAACAATGAACACTGAAGCTTTCTTT
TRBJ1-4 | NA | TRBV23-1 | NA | CASHPALGWTSDNEKLFF | TGCGCCAGCCACCCGGCGCTGGGTTGGACTAGCGATAATGAAAAACTGTTTTTT
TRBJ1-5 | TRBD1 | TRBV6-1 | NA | CASSFRQGVGQPQHF | TGTGCCAGCAGTTTTAGGCAGGGGGTAGGACAGCCCCAGCATTTT
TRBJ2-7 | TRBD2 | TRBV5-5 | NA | CASSGLAASYEQYF | TGTGCCAGCAGCGGTCTAGCGGCTTCCTACGAGCAGTACTTC